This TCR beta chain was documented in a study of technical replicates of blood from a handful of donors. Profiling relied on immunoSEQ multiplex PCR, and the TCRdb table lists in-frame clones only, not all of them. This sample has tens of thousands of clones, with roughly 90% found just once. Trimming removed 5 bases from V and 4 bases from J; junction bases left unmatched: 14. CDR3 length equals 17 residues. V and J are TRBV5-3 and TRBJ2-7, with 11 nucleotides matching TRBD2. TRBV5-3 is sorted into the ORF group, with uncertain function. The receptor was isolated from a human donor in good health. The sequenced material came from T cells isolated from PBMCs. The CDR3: CARRPCKLAGAEYEQYF. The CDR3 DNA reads TGTGCCAGAAGGCCGTGCAAACTAGCGGGAGCGGAGTACGAGCAGTACTTC.